This TCR beta chain was captured in a study of T cells after yellow fever vaccination. Study-wide background: For low cell numbers, libraries were made with SMART-Seq v4 Ultra Low Input.

TCRdb redid the calling of the 5' RACE reads with MiXCR, one entry per CDR3 protein. The data contain roughly 96,000 distinct CDR3 sequences, roughly 8.2% of them singletons. Germline V CDR1 and CDR2: SQVTM, ANQGSEA. The CDR3 is made up of 14 amino acids. Between the trimmed V and J ends, which lost 3 bases and 1 base, there was a span of 12 bases. This clonotype was detected many times. Study observations and caveats: Among primary-vaccination clones, most reappeared after the booster, at 95% to 96% for CD4 and about 90% for CD8. Peak timing came faster in the weaker secondary response, day 5 versus 15.

The TCR originated in a man between 18 and 29 years old who received the YFV17D yellow fever vaccine. Specimen: CD8+ T cells not binding an NS4B(214-222) dextramer, sorted from PBMCs, collected around 14 days after the first yellow fever vaccination. The V call is TRBV29-1, the J call TRBJ1-1; D call uncertain. DNA for the CDR3: TGCAGCGTTGAGATAGGGATGGAGAACACTGAAGCTTTCTTT. Translation gives CSVEIGMENTEAFF.